Listed below are T cell receptor beta chains from one sample, sequenced in a study of T-cell memory formation after mild COVID-19. TCRdb called the 5' RACE reads again in MiXCR, with one record for every CDR3 protein. This table has about 150,000 distinct CDR3 sequences, roughly 13% appearing once. Input material: PBMCs or a T cell subset sorted from them (not recorded which). The receptors derive from a man younger than 35 who had mild COVID-19 (a few samples of this study predate the infection). Cell type and time point are not known. Both conserved end residues are part of each CDR3. A D gene is named only where the DNA matches it firmly. For some rows the clone size is stated as once, few or many, or as a class when expanded; others skip it.

j_call d_call v_call clone_size cdr3_nt cdr3_aa
TRBJ2-3 TRBD2 TRBV7-2 few TGTGCCAGCAGCTCAAGCGGGGGGGCGCCAGATACGCAGTATTTT CASSSSGGAPDTQYF
TRBJ2-3 TRBD2 TRBV7-3 few TGTGCCAGCAGCTTATCGGGGGGGTTTAGAACAGATACGCAGTATTTT CASSLSGGFRTDTQYF
TRBJ1-1 NA TRBV5-1 NA TGCGCCAGCAGCTTGATAGGGGTAGGCACTGAAGCTTTCTTT CASSLIGVGTEAFF
TRBJ2-1 TRBD2 TRBV20-1 NA TGCAGTGCTAGCAAACCTAGCGGGTACAATGAGCAGTTCTTC CSASKPSGYNEQFF
TRBJ2-1 TRBD1 TRBV5-1 few TGCGCCAGCAGGGCCCAGGGGGCATCCTACAATGAGCAGTTCTTC CASRAQGASYNEQFF
TRBJ1-1 NA TRBV6-1 NA TGTGCCAGCACCATAACGGCAGGGGACACTGAAGCTTTCTTT CASTITAGDTEAFF
TRBJ2-3 NA TRBV6-2/TRBV6-3 few TGTGCCAGCGGACGGGCCATGTGGGGACCCAGCGATACGCAGTATTTT CASGRAMWGPSDTQYF
TRBJ2-1 TRBD2 TRBV20-1 NA TGCAGTGCTGTCCCGGGACTAGGTCCCTACAATGAGCAGTTCTTC CSAVPGLGPYNEQFF
TRBJ1-5 NA TRBV6-5 NA TGTGCCAGCAGTCCGCGGACGAACCTGGGCAATCAGCCCCAGCATTTT CASSPRTNLGNQPQHF
TRBJ2-3 NA TRBV18 many TGTGCCAGCTCACCCCGGCAGGGGTTGAATACGCAGTATTTT CASSPRQGLNTQYF
TRBJ2-3 TRBD2 TRBV4-3 few TGCGCCAGCAGCCGCGTTCTAGCGGGGGGGCCCACAGATACGCAGTATTTT CASSRVLAGGPTDTQYF
TRBJ1-5 NA TRBV6-2/TRBV6-3 NA TGTGCCAGCAGGTACTGGGCGGGCAATCAGCCCCAGCATTTT CASRYWAGNQPQHF
TRBJ2-7 TRBD2 TRBV25-1 NA TGTGCCAGCAGTGGGACTAGCGGGGGGGCCGGCGAGCAGTACTTC CASSGTSGGAGEQYF
TRBJ1-2 NA TRBV7-9 many TGTGCCAGCAGCTTAGGGACAGCTAATCCCTATGGCTACACCTTC CASSLGTANPYGYTF
TRBJ2-1 TRBD2 TRBV12-3/TRBV12-4 NA TGTGCCAGCAGTTTAGGTTGGGTTAGCGGGGGCGATGAGCAGTTCTTC CASSLGWVSGGDEQFF
TRBJ1-2 NA TRBV7-9 NA TGTGCCAGCAGCGTGCGGGGAGGGTCAGCCTATGGCTACACCTTC CASSVRGGSAYGYTF
TRBJ2-2 TRBD2 TRBV2 few TGTGCCAGCAACGCGGGGGGGCCCGGGGAGCTGTTTTTT CASNAGGPGELFF
TRBJ2-7 NA TRBV20-1 few TGCAGTGTTTGGTATAGCGAGTCCTACGAGCAGTACTTC CSVWYSESYEQYF
TRBJ2-6 NA TRBV5-1 few TGCGCCACCGGGGTAGGAGGATCTGGGGCCAACGTCCTGACTTTC CATGVGGSGANVLTF
TRBJ1-1 NA TRBV2 few TGTGCCAGCAGTCTAGAGGCCCTGAACACTGAAGCTTTCTTT CASSLEALNTEAFF
TRBJ2-1 NA TRBV2 NA TGTGCCAGCAGTGGGACTACCCGCCGCAATGAGCAGTTCTTC CASSGTTRRNEQFF
TRBJ1-1 TRBD1 TRBV6-6 NA TGTGCCAGCATCGAGGGACAGATCTACACTGAAGCTTTCTTT CASIEGQIYTEAFF
TRBJ2-5 NA TRBV5-4 few TGTGCCAGCAGCTTCGTAGGAAAAGAGACCCAGTACTTC CASSFVGKETQYF
TRBJ2-3 TRBD2 TRBV5-4 NA TGTGCCAGCAGCCCCGGACTAGCGGTTAGCACAGATACGCAGTATTTT CASSPGLAVSTDTQYF
TRBJ2-1 NA TRBV29-1 few TGCAGCGTCCCCTGGGCGGAAACCATCTACAATGAGCAGTTCTTC CSVPWAETIYNEQFF
TRBJ1-2 NA TRBV5-1 many TGCGCCAGCAGCGGGGACGCCCCTGGCTACACCTTC CASSGDAPGYTF
TRBJ1-3 TRBD1 TRBV7-9 few TGTGCCAGCAAAACACCGGGACAGGGATTCCGCTCTGGAAACACCATATATTTT CASKTPGQGFRSGNTIYF
TRBJ1-2 NA TRBV10-3 NA TGTGCCATCGGGCTAGGCTATGGCTACACCTTC CAIGLGYGYTF
TRBJ2-1 TRBD1 TRBV12-3/TRBV12-4 once TGTGCCAGCAGTGGGGACAGGGGGGACAATGAGCAGTTCTTC CASSGDRGDNEQFF
TRBJ2-3 TRBD2 TRBV19 few TGTGCCAGTAGTATTGCCGGGACTAGCGGCACAGATACGCAGTATTTT CASSIAGTSGTDTQYF
TRBJ2-1 NA TRBV10-3 few TGTGCCATCACCAAAACTAGCCAGAATGAGCAGTTCTTC CAITKTSQNEQFF
TRBJ1-4 NA TRBV15 NA TGTGCCACCAGCAGAGTTGGGGGGATTAGGCCTAATGAAAAACTGTTTTTT CATSRVGGIRPNEKLFF
TRBJ2-3 NA TRBV5-1 NA TGCGCCAGCAGCCCGGGTGGGGCTAACACAGATACGCAGTATTTT CASSPGGANTDTQYF
TRBJ2-2 NA TRBV10-3 NA TGTGCCATCAGAGGGACCGCACGGGGGGAGCTGTTTTTT CAIRGTARGELFF
TRBJ1-4 TRBD1 TRBV4-3 few TGCGCCAGCAGCCAAGACAGGGGGGCGCGAAAACTGTTTTTT CASSQDRGARKLFF
TRBJ1-1 NA TRBV12-3/TRBV12-4 NA TGTGCCAGCAGTTTTCTTAAAATGAACACTGAAGCTTTCTTT CASSFLKMNTEAFF
TRBJ1-1 NA TRBV25-1 many TGTGCCAGCAGTCCTCGGACTGGGAACACTGAAGCTTTCTTT CASSPRTGNTEAFF
TRBJ2-7 NA TRBV14 NA TGTGCCAGCAGCCTCAGATTAGCGGCCGGCTACGAGCAGTACTTC CASSLRLAAGYEQYF
TRBJ2-7 NA TRBV5-1 few TGCGCCAGCAGCCCGGGGCAGGTCTCCTACGAGCAGTACTTC CASSPGQVSYEQYF
TRBJ2-1 NA TRBV7-6 NA TGTGCCAGCAGCCCCAGGGGGGGCGGGTATGCCAATGAGCAGTTCTTC CASSPRGGGYANEQFF
TRBJ2-2 TRBD1 TRBV6-5 few TGTGCCAGCAGTTACGCGCCGGGACAGGGGATTTCCGGGGAGCTGTTTTTT CASSYAPGQGISGELFF
TRBJ1-1 NA TRBV20-1 NA TGCAGTGCTAGAGATCGTTACGGGAGGACTGAAGCTTTCTTT CSARDRYGRTEAFF